Presented here are 25 T cell receptor beta chains from one specimen sequenced in a study of T cell responses to AZD1222 COVID-19 vaccine. This table comes from immunoSEQ multiplex PCR, and its TCRdb copy is limited to in-frame clones, with some not included. This table holds around 140,000 clones, over 85% found once. The sample was peripheral blood, taken on day 0 of AZD1222 vaccination. These receptors all stem from an adult in good health.

The CDR3, as DNA: TGTGCCAGCAGCTTAGGAGCGCTAGCGGGAAACACCGGGGAGCTGTTTTTT. Residues: CASSLGALAGNTGELFF. The chain links TRBV7-3 to TRBJ2-2; 9 nucleotides agree with TRBD2. The V segment lost 2 bases and the J segment 2 bases; nucleotides outside the gene matches: 6. Germline V gene sequence: CDR1 SGHTA, CDR2 FQGTGA. CDR3 length: 17 residues.

V usage is TRBV3-1 (or the pseudogene TRBV3-2) and J usage is TRBJ1-6; maybe TRBD1 (5 bases). Trimming left V 1 base short and J 7 bases short, with 14 bases between. The CDR3 is made up of 16 amino acids. CDR1 is LGHDT and CDR2 is YNNKEL in the germline V gene (reference sequence). CDR3 DNA: TGTGCCAGCAGCCAAGGTTCGGGACGGCAAAATTCACCCCTCCACTTT. Protein product: CASSQGSGRQNSPLHF.

The chain has TRBV18 and TRBJ1-3; TRBD1 matches at 10 bases. The CDR3 has 16 amino acids. With V trimmed by 3 bases and J by 3 bases, 5 bases remained unmatched. The V gene's germline CDR1 is KGHSH and CDR2 LQKENI. The CDR3 here is CASSPTDRGYGNTIYF. DNA for the CDR3: TGTGCCAGCTCACCTACGGACAGGGGGTATGGAAACACCATATATTTT.

The chain employs TRBV9 and TRBJ2-5; D is ambiguous. Germline V gene lookup returns CDR1 SGDLS and CDR2 YYNGEE. This CDR3 is built from 15 residues. Deletions cut 4 bases from V and 5 bases from J, with 18 bases between. CDR3 residues: CASSPGPSAGETQYF. The CDR3 DNA reads TGTGCCAGCAGCCCCGGGCCCTCGGCCGGGGAGACCCAGTACTTC.

The chain employs TRBV27 and TRBJ2-7; tentative D call: TRBD2 (6 bases). The CDR3 length is 14 residues. Trimming removed 8 bases at V and 3 bases at J, with 17 bases between. Germline-derived CDR1 and CDR2 are MNHEY and SMNVEV (reference sequence). The CDR3 coding sequence is TGTGCCAGCTCCCTGGGGAGGACACTCTACGAGCAGTACTTC. It yields the protein CASSLGRTLYEQYF.

The rearrangement links TRBV6-5 to TRBJ1-1; D unclear. The CDR3 covers 12 residues. Germline V CDR1 and CDR2: MNHEY, SVGAGI. Trimming took off 4 bases at V and 0 bases at J, with 3 bases between the two ends. In DNA, the CDR3 is TGTGCCAGCAGTTCAGTGAACACTGAAGCTTTCTTT. Amino acid sequence: CASSSVNTEAFF.

V gene TRBV3-1 (or the pseudogene TRBV3-2) combines with J gene TRBJ2-3; 8 bases are a match to TRBD2. The CDR3 runs 14 residues. Germline CDR1 is LGHDT and CDR2 is YNNKEL (reference sequence). The junction had 9 bases not matched to a gene; V was cut back by 8 bases and J by 5 bases. The CDR3 reads CASDGGRKIDTQYF. The DNA of the CDR3 is TGTGCCAGCGACGGCGGGAGGAAGATAGATACGCAGTATTTT.

V is TRBV11-2 and J is TRBJ1-1; D not resolved. The CDR3 runs 12 residues. V lost 8 bases and J lost 0, with 7 bases in between. Per germline, CDR1 SGHAT and CDR2 FQNNGV. CDR3 loop: CASSFMNTEAFF. CDR3 in DNA: TGTGCCAGCTCATTCATGAACACTGAAGCTTTCTTT.

The rearrangement uses TRBV7-9 and TRBJ2-4; D is ambiguous. Germline-derived CDR1 and CDR2 are SEHNR and FQNEAQ (reference sequence). CDR3 length: 14 amino acids. Trimming cost V 1 base and J 11 bases, with 15 bases left between them. The CDR3 reads CASSLVDSLRVQYF. CDR3 DNA: TGTGCCAGCAGCTTAGTTGATTCCTTAAGGGTTCAGTACTTC.

This sequence joins TRBV28 and TRBJ1-1; D is unresolved. The V gene lost 8 bases and the J gene lost 3 bases, with 16 bases spanning the gap. From germline, CDR1 is MDHEN and CDR2 SYDVKM. The CDR3 loop spans 14 amino acids. The CDR3 region is CASYLRGLHTEAFF. CDR3 nucleotide sequence: TGTGCCAGCTACCTGCGGGGTTTGCACACTGAAGCTTTCTTT.

The chain employs TRBV5-1 and TRBJ1-5; no clear D gene. The length of the CDR3 is 17 residues. Looked up from germline, CDR1 is SGHRS and CDR2 is YFSETQ. V dropped 0 bases and J dropped 0 bases, with 13 bases sitting between them. This CDR3 is CASSLGTDPNSNQPQHF. CDR3 nucleotides: TGCGCCAGCAGCTTGGGGACGGACCCAAATAGCAATCAGCCCCAGCATTTT.

This chain joins TRBV18 and TRBJ1-2, with a possible D match to TRBD1 (6 bases). V lost 4 bases, J lost 8 bases, and 29 bases lay in between. This CDR3 is 18 amino acids long. CDR1 and CDR2 (germline): KGHSH, LQKENI. In DNA form, the CDR3 reads TGTGCCAGCTCACTCGACCCCCGAAGGGGACACCAGGAGGGCGGCTACACCTTC. Its translation: CASSLDPRRGHQEGGYTF.

The chain has TRBV4-1 and TRBJ1-5, with 12 bases fitting TRBD1. The junction had 10 bases not matched to a gene; V was cut back by 0 bases and J by 4 bases. Germline CDR1 MGHRA, CDR2 YSYEKL. The CDR3 length is 19 residues. The CDR3: CASSQDPGGDRGLNQPQHF. CDR3 DNA sequence: TGCGCCAGCAGCCAAGATCCGGGCGGGGACAGGGGGCTGAATCAGCCCCAGCATTTT.

V and J are TRBV6-2 or TRBV6-3 and TRBJ2-7; no reliable D call. CDR1 is MNHEY and CDR2 is SVGEGT in the germline V gene. CDR3 length: 13 residues. The V end was cut by 5 bases, the J end by 2 bases, with 10 bases between. The CDR3 region has the DNA TGTGCCAGCAGTGCCTCTAGGGCCTACGAGCAGTACTTC. This translates into CASSASRAYEQYF.

V gene TRBV30 combines with J gene TRBJ2-1; 14 bases match TRBD2. The CDR3 sequence is 15 residues long. Germline assignment: CDR1 GTSNPN and CDR2 SVGIG (reference sequence). With 8 bases clipped from V and 0 bases from J, the junction kept 3 bases outside the gene matches. The CDR3 coding sequence is TGTGCCGCGACTAGCGGGAGGGGCTCCTACAATGAGCAGTTCTTC. This sequence encodes CAATSGRGSYNEQFF.

The chain joins TRBV4-1 to TRBJ1-1; D ambiguous. Germline V CDR1 and CDR2: MGHRA, YSYEKL. CDR3 length: 12 amino acids. V lost 1 base, J lost 7 bases, and 7 bases lay in between. Here the CDR3 reads CASSQGFSEAFF. Here the CDR3 DNA reads TGCGCCAGCAGCCAAGGGTTTAGTGAAGCTTTCTTT.

This chain connects TRBV28 to TRBJ1-5; D is uncertain. Looked up from germline, CDR1 is MDHEN and CDR2 is SYDVKM. The germline V and J ends were trimmed by 1 base and 5 bases, with 6 bases remaining between them. The CDR3 runs 13 residues. CDR3 sequence: CASSLLAHQPQHF. CDR3 DNA sequence: TGTGCCAGCAGTTTATTGGCCCATCAGCCCCAGCATTTT.

This sequence joins TRBV3-1 (or the pseudogene TRBV3-2) and TRBJ2-3; D possibly uses TRBD1 or TRBD2 (5 bases each). The V and J ends lost 8 bases and 1 base respectively, with 19 bases between them. Germline assignment: CDR1 LGHDT and CDR2 YNNKEL (reference sequence). The CDR3 consists of 16 residues. The CDR3 DNA is TGTGCCAGCCAGGGCCAGCGAGGGGCGGGCACAGATACGCAGTATTTT. Amino acids: CASQGQRGAGTDTQYF.

This clone was observed a single time. The chain combines TRBV9 with TRBJ2-1; tentative D call: TRBD2 (5 bases). Germline loops: CDR1 SGDLS, CDR2 YYNGEE. Trimming removed 4 bases at V and 8 bases at J, with 19 bases between. The CDR3 covers 15 residues. CDR3 nucleotide sequence: TGTGCCAGCAGCAAAGAGGGCCTTCTGGTCGATGAGCAGTTCTTC. Amino acid sequence: CASSKEGLLVDEQFF. Supplemented by reference TRBV9 and TRBJ2-1, the full variable domain reads DSGVTQTPKHLITATGQRVTLRCSPRSGDLSVYWYQQSLDQGLQFLIQYYNGEERAKGNILERFSAQQFPDLHSELNLSSLELGDSALYFCASSKEGLLVDEQFFGPGTRLTVL.

This chain connects TRBV5-1 to TRBJ1-2, with 10 bases that match TRBD1. V lost 4 bases and J lost 7; bases outside the gene matches: 10. This CDR3 spans 15 amino acids. Germline CDR1 is SGHRS and CDR2 is YFSETQ. The CDR3 DNA reads TGCGCCAGCAGCCTCCTCGGGACAGGGGAGGGTGGCTACACCTTC. This translates into CASSLLGTGEGGYTF. Filled out from reference TRBV5-1 and TRBJ1-2, the complete variable domain reads KAGVTQTPRYLIKTRGQQVTLSCSPISGHRSVSWYQQTPGQGLQFLFEYFSETQRNKGNFPGRFSGRQFSNSRSEMNVSTLELGDSALYLCASSLLGTGEGGYTFGSGTRLTVV.

This sequence joins TRBV28 and TRBJ1-3, with TRBD1 as a possible D gene (6 bases). CDR3 length: 15 amino acids. The V and J ends lost 4 bases and 3 bases respectively, with 13 bases between them. CDR1 is MDHEN, CDR2 SYDVKM, per germline. The CDR3 sequence is CASSSSDRFGNTIYF. CDR3 in DNA: TGTGCCAGCAGTTCCTCAGACAGGTTTGGAAACACCATATATTTT.

This clone was counted only a few times. The rearrangement joins TRBV7-8 to TRBJ2-5; D not resolved. CDR1 is SGHVS and CDR2 is FQNEAQ in the germline V gene. V lost 0 bases, J lost 8 bases, and 10 bases lay in between. The CDR3 runs to 13 residues. CDR3 bases: TGTGCCAGCAGCTTAGCGCTTAAGACCACCCAGTACTTC. This translates into CASSLALKTTQYF. Looking up the rest from reference TRBV7-8 and TRBJ2-5 gives the full variable domain: GAGVSQSPRYKVAKRGQDVALRCDPISGHVSLFWYQQALGQGPEFLTYFQNEAQLDKSGLPSDRFFAERPEGSVSTLKIQRTQQEDSAVYLCASSLALKTTQYFGPGTRLLVL.

In this sample, this clone turned up once. The CDR3 sequence is CAWSVTVYGYTF. The CDR3 DNA reads TGTGCCTGGAGTGTAACCGTCTATGGCTACACCTTC. The gene calls are TRBV30 and TRBJ1-2; D is ambiguous. V gave up 0 bases and J gave up 4 bases, with 6 bases separating them. Looked up from germline, CDR1 is GTSNPN and CDR2 is SVGIG (reference sequence). The CDR3 has 12 residues.

This chain joins TRBV30 and TRBJ1-1, with D uncertain. V lost 4 bases to trimming and J lost 0 bases, with 9 bases between them. This CDR3 is built from 13 residues. In germline, CDR1 is GTSNPN, CDR2 SVGIG (reference sequence). The CDR3, as DNA: TGTGCCTGGAAGGATCGAGTGAACACTGAAGCTTTCTTT. It specifies CAWKDRVNTEAFF.

The chain joins TRBV11-2 to TRBJ2-1, with 14 bases identical to TRBD2. In germline, CDR1 is SGHAT, CDR2 FQNNGV. The CDR3 extends over 15 amino acids. After removal of 4 bases from V and 6 bases from J, the junction contained 2 bases not matched to a gene. The CDR3 spells CASSSGLAGANEQFF. CDR3 nucleotide sequence: TGTGCCAGCAGCTCGGGACTAGCGGGGGCCAATGAGCAGTTCTTC. Complete variable domain (other parts from reference TRBV11-2 and TRBJ2-1): EAGVAQSPRYKIIEKRQSVAFWCNPISGHATLYWYQQILGQGPKLLIQFQNNGVVDDSQLPKDRFSAERLKGVDSTLKIQPAKLEDSAVYLCASSSGLAGANEQFFGPGTRLTVL.